This TCR beta chain was found in a study of T cells after yellow fever vaccination. Study-level findings and limits: Peaking on day 5 versus 15, the secondary response was faster but weaker. Primary-vaccination clones mostly resurfaced post-booster (roughly 97% CD4, approximately 90% CD8).

Ten or more counts support this clonotype. Its antigen is not known. Each CDR3 protein gets one entry after TCRdb re-called the 5' RACE reads with MiXCR. Here the sample spans some 420,000 distinct CDR3 sequences, around 20% being singletons. The germline V gene has CDR1 SGHDT and CDR2 YYEEEE. The length of the CDR3 is 14 residues. V lost 4 bases and J 2 bases, leaving 13 bases between the germline ends. The starting material was PBMCs, obtained before the yellow fever booster vaccination. The chain has TRBV5-6 and TRBJ2-7; tentative D call: TRBD1 (5 bases). This TCR came from a man aged 18 to 29 who received the YFV17D yellow fever vaccine. The CDR3 region is CASSPGLGAYEQYF. The CDR3 region has the DNA TGTGCCAGCAGCCCGGGCTTAGGGGCCTACGAGCAGTACTTC.